The rows below give T cell receptor beta chains drawn from one sample of a study of cytomegalovirus exposure and HLA in healthy donors. Clones were read by immunoSEQ multiplex PCR, and TCRdb kept only the in-frame ones, dropping some. The data show 83,000 or so clones, 70% to 80% seen once. Sample: PBMCs. The receptors derive from a woman aged 40 to 49 in good health and CMV-seropositive. The CDR3 runs from the conserved cysteine through the conserved F or W. D genes are given only for firm matches. The size of a clone is reported for some rows only, either as once, few or many, or as a class for expanded clones.

j_call: TRBJ2-3
d_call: TRBD1
clone_size: -
v_call: TRBV2
cdr3_aa: CASRRQGMDTQYF
cdr3_nt: TGTGCCAGCAGACGACAGGGGATGGATACGCAGTATTTT

j_call: TRBJ1-2
d_call: -
clone_size: few
v_call: TRBV6-1
cdr3_aa: CASLDYGYTF
cdr3_nt: TGTGCCAGCCTCGACTATGGCTACACCTTC

j_call: TRBJ1-4
d_call: TRBD1
clone_size: -
v_call: TRBV5-1
cdr3_aa: CASSTGTGAVVNEKLFF
cdr3_nt: TGCGCCAGCAGCACCGGGACAGGGGCGGTAGTTAATGAAAAACTGTTTTTT

j_call: TRBJ2-7
d_call: -
clone_size: -
v_call: TRBV18
cdr3_aa: CASSPPAGTYEQYF
cdr3_nt: TGTGCCAGCTCACCACCGGCAGGAACCTACGAGCAGTACTTC

j_call: TRBJ2-7
d_call: -
clone_size: few
v_call: TRBV6-5
cdr3_aa: CASATVTSLYEQYF
cdr3_nt: TGTGCCAGCGCCACGGTTACCTCGCTCTACGAGCAGTACTTC

j_call: TRBJ2-7
d_call: -
clone_size: once
v_call: TRBV18
cdr3_aa: CASSPLTDSYEQYF
cdr3_nt: TGTGCCAGCTCACCACTTACAGACAGCTACGAGCAGTACTTC

j_call: TRBJ1-5
d_call: -
clone_size: -
v_call: TRBV4-1
cdr3_aa: CASSQGLAEYNQPQHF
cdr3_nt: TGCGCCAGCAGCCAAGGTCTGGCAGAATACAATCAGCCCCAGCATTTT

j_call: TRBJ2-3
d_call: -
clone_size: -
v_call: TRBV28
cdr3_aa: CASSGKGLKDTQYF
cdr3_nt: TGTGCCAGCAGTGGGAAGGGGCTGAAAGATACGCAGTATTTT

j_call: TRBJ1-1
d_call: -
clone_size: -
v_call: TRBV11-2
cdr3_aa: CASSAWDKNTEAFF
cdr3_nt: TGTGCCAGCAGCGCCTGGGACAAGAACACTGAAGCTTTCTTT

j_call: TRBJ1-5
d_call: -
clone_size: -
v_call: TRBV30
cdr3_aa: CAWSVRGGQPQHF
cdr3_nt: TGTGCCTGGAGTGTTCGGGGGGGTCAGCCCCAGCATTTT

j_call: TRBJ1-3
d_call: TRBD1
clone_size: -
v_call: TRBV15
cdr3_aa: CATSRGGQGDGNTIYF
cdr3_nt: TGTGCCACCAGCAGAGGTGGACAGGGGGACGGAAACACCATATATTTT

j_call: TRBJ2-1
d_call: -
clone_size: few
v_call: TRBV5-8
cdr3_aa: CASSLRDYNEQFF
cdr3_nt: TGTGCCAGCAGCTTGCGGGATTACAATGAGCAGTTCTTC

j_call: TRBJ2-2
d_call: -
clone_size: few
v_call: TRBV2
cdr3_aa: CASRSEAGTNTGELFF
cdr3_nt: TGTGCCAGCAGGAGCGAGGCCGGAACAAACACCGGGGAGCTGTTTTTT

j_call: TRBJ2-3
d_call: TRBD2
clone_size: -
v_call: TRBV5-1
cdr3_aa: CASSQGLADPTDTQYF
cdr3_nt: TGCGCCAGCAGCCAGGGACTAGCGGACCCCACAGATACGCAGTATTTT

j_call: TRBJ1-1
d_call: -
clone_size: once
v_call: TRBV5-6
cdr3_aa: CASSLVSGQIEAFF
cdr3_nt: TGTGCCAGCAGCTTGGTTTCCGGACAGATTGAAGCTTTCTTT

j_call: TRBJ1-4
d_call: TRBD1
clone_size: -
v_call: TRBV4-3
cdr3_aa: CASSRLTGVTTNEKLFF
cdr3_nt: TGCGCCAGCAGCCGCCTCACAGGGGTTACAACTAATGAAAAACTGTTTTTT

j_call: TRBJ2-2
d_call: -
clone_size: -
v_call: TRBV11-2
cdr3_aa: CASSLGHATGELFF
cdr3_nt: TGTGCCAGCAGCCTCGGACATGCCACCGGGGAGCTGTTTTTT

j_call: TRBJ2-5
d_call: TRBD2
clone_size: -
v_call: TRBV7-2
cdr3_aa: CASTLAGGREETQYF
cdr3_nt: TGTGCCAGCACTCTCGCGGGAGGTCGGGAAGAGACCCAGTACTTC

j_call: TRBJ1-5
d_call: -
clone_size: -
v_call: TRBV20-1
cdr3_aa: CSGQSPGGGNF
cdr3_nt: TGCAGTGGACAATCGCCGGGGGGTGGGAATTTT

j_call: TRBJ1-1
d_call: -
clone_size: -
v_call: TRBV30
cdr3_aa: CAWKAGKAFF
cdr3_nt: TGTGCCTGGAAAGCAGGGAAGGCTTTCTTT

j_call: TRBJ1-6
d_call: -
clone_size: few
v_call: TRBV30
cdr3_aa: CAWRDNRFKYYSPLHF
cdr3_nt: TGTGCCTGGAGGGACAACAGGTTTAAGTATTATTCACCCCTCCACTTT

j_call: TRBJ1-1
d_call: TRBD1
clone_size: -
v_call: TRBV10-2
cdr3_aa: CASSRGQGLEAFF
cdr3_nt: TGCGCCAGCAGTAGGGGACAGGGCCTGGAAGCTTTCTTT

j_call: TRBJ2-2
d_call: -
clone_size: -
v_call: TRBV30
cdr3_aa: CAWRDQGFTGELFF
cdr3_nt: TGTGCCTGGAGAGACCAGGGTTTCACCGGGGAGCTGTTTTTT

j_call: TRBJ2-7
d_call: TRBD1
clone_size: -
v_call: TRBV19
cdr3_aa: CASSIGAGQGAYEQYF
cdr3_nt: TGTGCCAGTAGTATAGGGGCCGGACAGGGGGCCTACGAGCAGTACTTC

j_call: TRBJ1-2
d_call: TRBD1
clone_size: -
v_call: TRBV5-6
cdr3_aa: CASSLGQTYGYTF
cdr3_nt: TGTGCCAGCAGCCTGGGACAGACCTATGGCTACACCTTC

j_call: TRBJ1-2
d_call: TRBD1
clone_size: few
v_call: TRBV11-2
cdr3_aa: CASSPDRDYGYTF
cdr3_nt: TGTGCCAGCAGCCCGGACAGGGACTATGGCTACACCTTC

j_call: TRBJ1-2
d_call: TRBD1
clone_size: -
v_call: TRBV9
cdr3_aa: CASSVEGDREVDGYTF
cdr3_nt: TGTGCCAGCAGCGTAGAGGGGGACAGGGAGGTAGATGGCTACACCTTC

j_call: TRBJ1-1
d_call: -
clone_size: -
v_call: TRBV9
cdr3_aa: CASSIQGMNTEAFF
cdr3_nt: TGTGCCAGCAGCATACAGGGAATGAACACTGAAGCTTTCTTT

j_call: TRBJ2-7
d_call: -
clone_size: -
v_call: TRBV13
cdr3_aa: CASSRSYEQYF
cdr3_nt: TGTGCCAGCAGCCGGTCCTACGAGCAGTACTTC

j_call: TRBJ1-1
d_call: -
clone_size: few
v_call: TRBV28
cdr3_aa: CASRQNTEAFF
cdr3_nt: TGTGCCTCTAGGCAGAACACTGAAGCTTTCTTT

j_call: TRBJ1-1
d_call: -
clone_size: once
v_call: TRBV5-1
cdr3_aa: CASSLEIVGGRTEAFF
cdr3_nt: TGCGCCAGCAGCTTGGAAATAGTGGGGGGTCGCACTGAAGCTTTCTTT

j_call: TRBJ1-4
d_call: TRBD1
clone_size: -
v_call: TRBV6-1
cdr3_aa: CASRLTGVRGEKLFF
cdr3_nt: TGTGCCAGCAGACTAACAGGTGTCAGGGGGGAAAAACTGTTTTTT